This T cell receptor (beta chain) was captured by sequencing in a study of T-cell memory formation after mild COVID-19. Turning to the study itself: TCR clustering was largely donor specific. Study-level points and caveats: CD4+ clones that contracted lay mainly in CM and EM; CD8+ ones lay in EMRA. Pre-infection memory contained some responding clones, which suggested that cross-reactive memory had joined. Later expanders leaned toward CD4+, whereas clones contracting from day 15 to 85 were balanced CD4/CD8.

Germline values: CDR1 WSHSY, CDR2 SAAADI. Trimming stripped 3 bases from V and 7 bases from J, with 12 bases between. The length of the CDR3 is 13 residues. TCRdb analysed the 5' RACE reads with MiXCR anew, one entry per CDR3 protein. This table has 350,000 to 450,000 distinct CDR3 sequences, 14% appearing once. In this sample, this clonotype turned up a few times. Its target is not known. The V gene is TRBV10-2, the J gene TRBJ1-1, with unresolved D. The sequenced material came from PBMCs or a T cell subset sorted from them (not recorded which). The source of this sequence is a man younger than 35 who had mild COVID-19 (a few samples of this study predate the infection). Cell type and time point are not known. CDR3 residues: CASSDPKIGEAFF. As DNA, the CDR3 is TGCGCCAGCAGTGACCCCAAAATCGGTGAAGCTTTCTTT.